The clone carrying this TCR beta chain was observed at least ten times. The antigen is unknown. The data were obtained in a study of Graves' ophthalmopathy and Graves' hyperthyroidism. The study, taken as a whole, reports: The blood repertoire also included most expanded thyroid clonotypes above 0.001 frequency.

Germline CDR1 and CDR2: MNHNS and SASEGT. The CDR3 covers 15 residues. Unmatched junction bases numbered 5, after V lost 3 bases and J lost 5 bases. TCR beta CDR3 amplification used RNA transcripts. First-round RT-PCR used HTBI primers; second-round multiplex PCR followed. TCRdb independently ran MiXCR on the multiplex PCR reads; one entry per CDR3 protein. The sample lists approximately 37,000 distinct CDR3 sequences, over 40% occurring once. Where ophthalmopathy was present, donors had moderate-to-severe activity, CAS ≥3, NOSPECS ≥4 and duration under 3 months. Each diagnosis was determined on the basis of clinical symptoms, serum thyroxine, TRAb, thyroid ultrasound and orbital computed tomography.

The TCR comes from an adult man with Graves' ophthalmopathy. The chain joins TRBV6-1 to TRBJ2-5; 11 bases are shared with TRBD2. Sequenced material: peripheral blood. The CDR3, as DNA: TGTGCCAGCAGTGAGGCTAGCGGGGGGCCGGAGACCCAGTACTTC. Its translation is CASSEASGGPETQYF.